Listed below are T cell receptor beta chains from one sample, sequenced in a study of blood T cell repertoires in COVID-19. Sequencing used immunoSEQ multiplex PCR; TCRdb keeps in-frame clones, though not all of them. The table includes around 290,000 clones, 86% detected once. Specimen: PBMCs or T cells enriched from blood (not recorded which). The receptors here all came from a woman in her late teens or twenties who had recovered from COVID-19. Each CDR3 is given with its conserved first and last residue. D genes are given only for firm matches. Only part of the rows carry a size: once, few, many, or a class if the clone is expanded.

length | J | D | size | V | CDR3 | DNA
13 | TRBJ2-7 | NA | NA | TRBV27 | CASAPTEIYEQYF | TGTGCCAGCGCACCCACGGAGATCTACGAGCAGTACTTC
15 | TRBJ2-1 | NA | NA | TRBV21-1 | CASSNPGTSGHEQFF | TGTGCCAGCAGCAACCCCGGGACTAGTGGGCATGAGCAGTTCTTC
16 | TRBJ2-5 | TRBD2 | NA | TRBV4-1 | CASSQTLAGGLETQYF | TGCGCCAGCAGCCAGACACTAGCGGGGGGGTTGGAGACCCAGTACTTC
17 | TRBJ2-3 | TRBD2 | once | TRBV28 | CASSHKMGLPSTDTQYF | TGTGCCAGCAGTCATAAAATGGGACTACCTAGCACAGATACGCAGTATTTT
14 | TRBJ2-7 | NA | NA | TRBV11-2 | CATSRDPGSYEQYF | TGTGCCACCTCACGAGACCCGGGGTCCTACGAGCAGTACTTC
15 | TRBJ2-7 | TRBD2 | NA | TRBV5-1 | CASSSLAGAIYEQYF | TGCGCCAGCAGCTCCTTAGCGGGAGCGATCTACGAGCAGTACTTC
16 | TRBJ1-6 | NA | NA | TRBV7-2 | CASSLRSGLDNSPLHF | TGTGCCAGCAGCTTAAGGTCGGGGTTAGATAATTCACCCCTCCACTTT
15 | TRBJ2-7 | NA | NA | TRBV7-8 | CASSLPPGLSYEQYF | TGTGCCAGCAGCTTACCCCCAGGCCTCAGCTACGAGCAGTACTTC
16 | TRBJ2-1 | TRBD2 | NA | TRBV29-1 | CSVEESGRSRLDEQFF | TGCAGCGTTGAAGAGAGCGGGAGGTCCCGCCTCGATGAGCAGTTCTTC
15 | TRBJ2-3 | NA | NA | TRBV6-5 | CASSLDAGGGDTQYF | TGTGCCAGCAGTTTGGATGCGGGCGGTGGAGATACGCAGTATTTT
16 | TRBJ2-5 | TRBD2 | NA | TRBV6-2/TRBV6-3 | CASSYLGLAGRETQYF | TGTGCCAGCAGTTACTTAGGACTAGCGGGGAGAGAGACCCAGTACTTC
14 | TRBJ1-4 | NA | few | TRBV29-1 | CSVGGPSHNEKLFF | TGCAGCGTTGGGGGGCCGTCTCATAATGAAAAACTGTTTTTT
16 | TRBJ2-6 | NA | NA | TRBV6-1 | CASSEDPGTGANVLTF | TGTGCCAGCAGTGAAGATCCAGGGACTGGGGCCAACGTCCTGACTTTC
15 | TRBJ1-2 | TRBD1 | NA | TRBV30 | CAWRWRDRDHYGYTF | TGTGCCTGGAGGTGGAGGGACAGGGATCACTATGGCTACACCTTC
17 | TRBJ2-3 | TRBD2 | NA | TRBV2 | CASRPGTSGGAWDTQYF | TGTGCCAGCCGCCCTGGGACTAGCGGGGGGGCTTGGGATACGCAGTATTTT
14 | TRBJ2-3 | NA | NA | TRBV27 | CASSLVGTTDTQYF | TGTGCCAGCAGTTTAGTGGGCACCACAGATACGCAGTATTTT
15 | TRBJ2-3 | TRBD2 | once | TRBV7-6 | CASSLVAGATDTQYF | TGTGCCAGCAGCTTAGTAGCGGGAGCAACAGATACGCAGTATTTT
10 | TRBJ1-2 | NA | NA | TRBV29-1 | CSVIWGHQFF | TGCAGCGTTATTTGGGGACACCAATTTTTC
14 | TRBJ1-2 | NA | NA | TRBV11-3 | CASSLGREDYGYTF | TGTGCCAGCAGCCTAGGCCGGGAGGACTATGGCTACACCTTC
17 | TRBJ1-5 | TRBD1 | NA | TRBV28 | CATILMTGGRSNQPQHF | TGTGCCACCATTCTGATGACAGGGGGAAGAAGCAATCAGCCCCAGCATTTT
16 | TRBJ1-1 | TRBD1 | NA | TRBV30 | CAWSGQGEYSATEAFF | TGTGCCTGGAGTGGGCAGGGGGAATATTCGGCTACTGAAGCTTTCTTT
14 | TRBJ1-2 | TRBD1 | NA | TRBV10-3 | CAISEEGQVYGYTF | TGTGCCATCAGTGAGGAGGGACAGGTCTATGGCTACACCTTC
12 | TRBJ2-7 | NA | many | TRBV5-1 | CASSLGRYEQYF | TGCGCCAGCAGCTTGGGTCGCTACGAGCAGTACTTC
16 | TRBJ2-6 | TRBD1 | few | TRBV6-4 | CASTWDSLSGANVLTF | TGTGCCAGCACTTGGGACAGTCTCTCTGGGGCCAACGTCCTGACTTTC
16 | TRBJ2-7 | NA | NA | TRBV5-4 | CASSVSGGLAGDEQYF | TGTGCCAGCAGCGTCAGCGGCGGGTTGGCCGGGGACGAGCAGTACTTC
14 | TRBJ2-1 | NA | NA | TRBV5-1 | CASSSQAGYNEQFF | TGCGCCAGCAGCTCACAGGCAGGGTACAATGAGCAGTTCTTC
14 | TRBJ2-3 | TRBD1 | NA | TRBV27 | CASNGQGSTDTQYF | TGTGCCAGCAATGGACAGGGAAGCACAGATACGCAGTATTTT
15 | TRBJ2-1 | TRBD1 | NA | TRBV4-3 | CASSLQGQGGNEQFF | TGCGCCAGCAGCCTGCAGGGACAGGGCGGCAATGAGCAGTTCTTC
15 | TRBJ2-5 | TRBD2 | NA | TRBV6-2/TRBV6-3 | CASSWERGGRETQYF | TGTGCCAGCAGTTGGGAGCGGGGGGGCCGAGAGACCCAGTACTTC
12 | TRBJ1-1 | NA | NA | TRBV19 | CASGQLNTEAFF | TGTGCCAGCGGACAATTGAACACTGAAGCTTTCTTT
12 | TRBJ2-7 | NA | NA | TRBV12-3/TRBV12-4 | CASSSLGREQYF | TGTGCCAGCAGTAGCTTGGGGAGGGAGCAGTACTTC
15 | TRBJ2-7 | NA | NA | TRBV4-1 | CASSQGQGGGYEQYF | TGCGCCAGCAGCCAAGGGCAGGGAGGTGGGTACGAGCAGTACTTC
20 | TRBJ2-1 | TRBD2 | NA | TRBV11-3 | CASSSDKWTSGGASPNEQFF | TGTGCCAGCAGCTCAGATAAGTGGACTAGCGGGGGGGCCTCGCCCAATGAGCAGTTCTTC
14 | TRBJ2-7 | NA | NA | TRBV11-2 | CASSLLAGFNEQYF | TGTGCCAGCAGCTTATTAGCAGGGTTCAACGAGCAGTACTTC
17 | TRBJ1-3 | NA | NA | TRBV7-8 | CASSSLAQGKGGNTIYF | TGTGCCAGCAGCTCTTTGGCGCAGGGGAAAGGTGGAAACACCATATATTTT
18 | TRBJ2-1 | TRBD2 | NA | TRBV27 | CASSPYTSTSGNNNEQFF | TGTGCCAGCAGTCCCTATACTTCGACTAGCGGGAACAACAATGAGCAGTTCTTC
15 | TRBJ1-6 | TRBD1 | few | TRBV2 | CASSEAGAGGTPLHF | TGTGCCAGCAGTGAAGCCGGGGCAGGGGGCACACCCCTCCACTTT
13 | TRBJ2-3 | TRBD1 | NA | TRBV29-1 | CSVGQGLADTQYF | TGCAGCGTCGGACAGGGGCTGGCAGATACGCAGTATTTT
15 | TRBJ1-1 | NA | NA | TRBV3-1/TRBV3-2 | CASSQAGDMNTEAFF | TGTGCCAGCAGCCAAGCGGGGGATATGAACACTGAAGCTTTCTTT
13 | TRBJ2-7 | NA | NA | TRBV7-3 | CASSRFNTGEQYF | TGTGCCAGCAGCCGCTTTAATACCGGCGAGCAGTACTTC
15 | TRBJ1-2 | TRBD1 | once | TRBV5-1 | CASSSDGTGYYGYTF | TGCGCCAGCAGCTCAGACGGGACAGGATACTATGGCTACACCTTC
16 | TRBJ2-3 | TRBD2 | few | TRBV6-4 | CASSPGLAGGADTQYF | TGTGCCAGCTCACCGGGACTAGCGGGAGGAGCAGATACGCAGTATTTT
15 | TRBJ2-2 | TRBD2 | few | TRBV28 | CASSPRREITGELFF | TGTGCCAGCAGTCCTCGGCGGGAGATCACCGGGGAGCTGTTTTTT
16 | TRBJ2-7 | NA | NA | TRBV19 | CASSPRLVVKTYEQYF | TGTGCCAGTAGCCCCCGGCTAGTTGTCAAAACCTACGAGCAGTACTTC
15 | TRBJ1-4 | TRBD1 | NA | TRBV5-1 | CASQQGDTTNEKLFF | TGCGCCAGCCAGCAGGGGGATACAACTAATGAAAAACTGTTTTTT